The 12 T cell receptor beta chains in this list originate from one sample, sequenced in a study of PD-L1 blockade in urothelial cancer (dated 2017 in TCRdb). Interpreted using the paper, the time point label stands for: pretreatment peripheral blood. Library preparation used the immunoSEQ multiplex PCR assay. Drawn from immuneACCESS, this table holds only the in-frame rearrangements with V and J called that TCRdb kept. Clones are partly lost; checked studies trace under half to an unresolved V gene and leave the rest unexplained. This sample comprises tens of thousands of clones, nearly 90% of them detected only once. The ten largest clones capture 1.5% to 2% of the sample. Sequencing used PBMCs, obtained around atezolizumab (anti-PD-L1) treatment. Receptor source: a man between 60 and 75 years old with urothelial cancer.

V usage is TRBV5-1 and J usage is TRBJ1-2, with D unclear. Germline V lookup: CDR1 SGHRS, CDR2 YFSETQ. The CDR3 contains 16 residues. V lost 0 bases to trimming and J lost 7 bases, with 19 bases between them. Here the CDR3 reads CASSLDPGRPPAGYTF. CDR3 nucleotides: TGCGCCAGCAGCTTGGATCCGGGGAGGCCTCCGGCTGGCTACACCTTC.

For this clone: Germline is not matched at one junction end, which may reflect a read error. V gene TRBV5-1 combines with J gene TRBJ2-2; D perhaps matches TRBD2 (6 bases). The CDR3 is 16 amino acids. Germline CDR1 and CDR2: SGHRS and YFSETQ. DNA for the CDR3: TGCGCCAGCGGAGGGGTCCTCCAACAATTGACCGGGAAGCTGTTTTTT. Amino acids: CASGGVLQQLTGKLFF. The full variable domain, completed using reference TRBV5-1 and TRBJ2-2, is KAGVTQTPRYLIKTRGQQVTLSCSPISGHRSVSWYQQTPGQGLQFLFEYFSETQRNKGNFPGRFSGRQFSNSRSEMNVSTLELGDSALYLCASGGVLQQLTGKLFFGEGSRLTVL.

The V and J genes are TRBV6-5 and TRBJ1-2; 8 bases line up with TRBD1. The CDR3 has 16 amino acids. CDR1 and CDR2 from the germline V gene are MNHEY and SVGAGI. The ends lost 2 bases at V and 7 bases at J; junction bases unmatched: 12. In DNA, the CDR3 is TGTGCCAGCAGTTACACGATCGGGTGGCAGGGGGCTGGCTACACCTTC. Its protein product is CASSYTIGWQGAGYTF.

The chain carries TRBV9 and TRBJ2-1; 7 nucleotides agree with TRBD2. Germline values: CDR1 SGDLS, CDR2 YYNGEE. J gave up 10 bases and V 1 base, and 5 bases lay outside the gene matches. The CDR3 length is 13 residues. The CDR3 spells CASSVNSGGEQFF. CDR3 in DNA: TGTGCCAGCAGCGTAAACTCGGGGGGAGAGCAGTTCTTC.

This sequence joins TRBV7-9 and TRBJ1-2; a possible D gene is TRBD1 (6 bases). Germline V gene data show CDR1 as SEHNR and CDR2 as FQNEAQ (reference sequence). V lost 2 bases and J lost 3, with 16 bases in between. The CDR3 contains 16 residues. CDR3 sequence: CASSLTYPRGDYGYTF. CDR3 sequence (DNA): TGTGCCAGCAGCTTAACGTACCCCAGGGGTGACTATGGCTACACCTTC. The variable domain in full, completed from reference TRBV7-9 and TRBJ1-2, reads DTGVSQNPRHKITKRGQNVTFRCDPISEHNRLYWYRQTLGQGPEFLTYFQNEAQLEKSRLLSDRFSAERPKGSFSTLEIQRTEQGDSAMYLCASSLTYPRGDYGYTFGSGTRLTVV.

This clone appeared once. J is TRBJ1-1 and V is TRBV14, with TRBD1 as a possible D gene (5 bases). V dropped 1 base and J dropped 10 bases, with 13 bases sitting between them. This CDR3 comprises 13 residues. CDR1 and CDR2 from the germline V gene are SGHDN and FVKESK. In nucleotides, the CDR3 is TGTGCCAGCAGCCAAGTGCTGGGGCCCCGAGCTTTCTTT. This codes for CASSQVLGPRAFF.

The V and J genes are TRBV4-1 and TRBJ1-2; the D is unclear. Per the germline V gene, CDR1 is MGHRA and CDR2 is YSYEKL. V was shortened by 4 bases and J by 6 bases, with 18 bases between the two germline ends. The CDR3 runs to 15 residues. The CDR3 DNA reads TGCGCCAGCAGCCCTCCGGACCGGCCCGGGGATGGCTACACCTTC. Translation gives CASSPPDRPGDGYTF.

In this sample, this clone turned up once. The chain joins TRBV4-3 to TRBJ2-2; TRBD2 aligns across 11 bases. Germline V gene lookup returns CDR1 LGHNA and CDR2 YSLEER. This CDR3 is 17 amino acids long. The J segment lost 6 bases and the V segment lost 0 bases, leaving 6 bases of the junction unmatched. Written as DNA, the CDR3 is TGCGCCAGCAGCCAAGACGGGATAGCGGGAGGGCCCGGGGAGCTGTTTTTT. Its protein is CASSQDGIAGGPGELFF.

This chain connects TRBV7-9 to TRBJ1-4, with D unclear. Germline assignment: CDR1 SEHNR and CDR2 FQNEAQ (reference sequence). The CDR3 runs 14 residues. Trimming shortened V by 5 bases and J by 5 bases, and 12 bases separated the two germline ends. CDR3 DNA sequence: TGTGCCAGCAGCCTCACCTTTGAGAATGAAAAACTGTTTTTT. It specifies CASSLTFENEKLFF.

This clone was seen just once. For the CDR3, the DNA is TGTGCCAGCTCAGAAGCGGGAGTACGCAATGAGCAGTTCTTC. This translates into CASSEAGVRNEQFF. The chain recombines TRBV18 with TRBJ2-1; 8 positions match TRBD2. After removal of 5 bases from V and 6 bases from J, the junction contained 6 bases not matched to a gene. Germline CDR1 KGHSH, CDR2 LQKENI. The CDR3 has 14 residues. Full variable domain (outside the CDR3, taken from reference TRBV18 and TRBJ2-1): NAGVMQNPRHLVRRRGQEARLRCSPMKGHSHVYWYRQLPEEGLKFMVYLQKENIIDESGMPKERFSAEFPKEGPSILRIQQVVRGDSAAYFCASSEAGVRNEQFFGPGTRLTVL.

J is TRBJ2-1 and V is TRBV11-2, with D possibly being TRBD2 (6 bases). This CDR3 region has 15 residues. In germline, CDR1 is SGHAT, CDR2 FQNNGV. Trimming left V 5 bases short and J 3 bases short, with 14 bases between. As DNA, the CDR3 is TGTGCCAGCAGCCCATCCCGGGGAGGCTACAATGAGCAGTTCTTC. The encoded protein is CASSPSRGGYNEQFF.

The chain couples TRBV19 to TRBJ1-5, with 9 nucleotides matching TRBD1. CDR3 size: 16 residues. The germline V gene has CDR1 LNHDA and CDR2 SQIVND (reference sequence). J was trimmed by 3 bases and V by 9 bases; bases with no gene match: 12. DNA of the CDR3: TGTGCCAGCCCGGGGGGGGACAGGGTGAACAATCAGCCCCAGCATTTT. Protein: CASPGGDRVNNQPQHF.